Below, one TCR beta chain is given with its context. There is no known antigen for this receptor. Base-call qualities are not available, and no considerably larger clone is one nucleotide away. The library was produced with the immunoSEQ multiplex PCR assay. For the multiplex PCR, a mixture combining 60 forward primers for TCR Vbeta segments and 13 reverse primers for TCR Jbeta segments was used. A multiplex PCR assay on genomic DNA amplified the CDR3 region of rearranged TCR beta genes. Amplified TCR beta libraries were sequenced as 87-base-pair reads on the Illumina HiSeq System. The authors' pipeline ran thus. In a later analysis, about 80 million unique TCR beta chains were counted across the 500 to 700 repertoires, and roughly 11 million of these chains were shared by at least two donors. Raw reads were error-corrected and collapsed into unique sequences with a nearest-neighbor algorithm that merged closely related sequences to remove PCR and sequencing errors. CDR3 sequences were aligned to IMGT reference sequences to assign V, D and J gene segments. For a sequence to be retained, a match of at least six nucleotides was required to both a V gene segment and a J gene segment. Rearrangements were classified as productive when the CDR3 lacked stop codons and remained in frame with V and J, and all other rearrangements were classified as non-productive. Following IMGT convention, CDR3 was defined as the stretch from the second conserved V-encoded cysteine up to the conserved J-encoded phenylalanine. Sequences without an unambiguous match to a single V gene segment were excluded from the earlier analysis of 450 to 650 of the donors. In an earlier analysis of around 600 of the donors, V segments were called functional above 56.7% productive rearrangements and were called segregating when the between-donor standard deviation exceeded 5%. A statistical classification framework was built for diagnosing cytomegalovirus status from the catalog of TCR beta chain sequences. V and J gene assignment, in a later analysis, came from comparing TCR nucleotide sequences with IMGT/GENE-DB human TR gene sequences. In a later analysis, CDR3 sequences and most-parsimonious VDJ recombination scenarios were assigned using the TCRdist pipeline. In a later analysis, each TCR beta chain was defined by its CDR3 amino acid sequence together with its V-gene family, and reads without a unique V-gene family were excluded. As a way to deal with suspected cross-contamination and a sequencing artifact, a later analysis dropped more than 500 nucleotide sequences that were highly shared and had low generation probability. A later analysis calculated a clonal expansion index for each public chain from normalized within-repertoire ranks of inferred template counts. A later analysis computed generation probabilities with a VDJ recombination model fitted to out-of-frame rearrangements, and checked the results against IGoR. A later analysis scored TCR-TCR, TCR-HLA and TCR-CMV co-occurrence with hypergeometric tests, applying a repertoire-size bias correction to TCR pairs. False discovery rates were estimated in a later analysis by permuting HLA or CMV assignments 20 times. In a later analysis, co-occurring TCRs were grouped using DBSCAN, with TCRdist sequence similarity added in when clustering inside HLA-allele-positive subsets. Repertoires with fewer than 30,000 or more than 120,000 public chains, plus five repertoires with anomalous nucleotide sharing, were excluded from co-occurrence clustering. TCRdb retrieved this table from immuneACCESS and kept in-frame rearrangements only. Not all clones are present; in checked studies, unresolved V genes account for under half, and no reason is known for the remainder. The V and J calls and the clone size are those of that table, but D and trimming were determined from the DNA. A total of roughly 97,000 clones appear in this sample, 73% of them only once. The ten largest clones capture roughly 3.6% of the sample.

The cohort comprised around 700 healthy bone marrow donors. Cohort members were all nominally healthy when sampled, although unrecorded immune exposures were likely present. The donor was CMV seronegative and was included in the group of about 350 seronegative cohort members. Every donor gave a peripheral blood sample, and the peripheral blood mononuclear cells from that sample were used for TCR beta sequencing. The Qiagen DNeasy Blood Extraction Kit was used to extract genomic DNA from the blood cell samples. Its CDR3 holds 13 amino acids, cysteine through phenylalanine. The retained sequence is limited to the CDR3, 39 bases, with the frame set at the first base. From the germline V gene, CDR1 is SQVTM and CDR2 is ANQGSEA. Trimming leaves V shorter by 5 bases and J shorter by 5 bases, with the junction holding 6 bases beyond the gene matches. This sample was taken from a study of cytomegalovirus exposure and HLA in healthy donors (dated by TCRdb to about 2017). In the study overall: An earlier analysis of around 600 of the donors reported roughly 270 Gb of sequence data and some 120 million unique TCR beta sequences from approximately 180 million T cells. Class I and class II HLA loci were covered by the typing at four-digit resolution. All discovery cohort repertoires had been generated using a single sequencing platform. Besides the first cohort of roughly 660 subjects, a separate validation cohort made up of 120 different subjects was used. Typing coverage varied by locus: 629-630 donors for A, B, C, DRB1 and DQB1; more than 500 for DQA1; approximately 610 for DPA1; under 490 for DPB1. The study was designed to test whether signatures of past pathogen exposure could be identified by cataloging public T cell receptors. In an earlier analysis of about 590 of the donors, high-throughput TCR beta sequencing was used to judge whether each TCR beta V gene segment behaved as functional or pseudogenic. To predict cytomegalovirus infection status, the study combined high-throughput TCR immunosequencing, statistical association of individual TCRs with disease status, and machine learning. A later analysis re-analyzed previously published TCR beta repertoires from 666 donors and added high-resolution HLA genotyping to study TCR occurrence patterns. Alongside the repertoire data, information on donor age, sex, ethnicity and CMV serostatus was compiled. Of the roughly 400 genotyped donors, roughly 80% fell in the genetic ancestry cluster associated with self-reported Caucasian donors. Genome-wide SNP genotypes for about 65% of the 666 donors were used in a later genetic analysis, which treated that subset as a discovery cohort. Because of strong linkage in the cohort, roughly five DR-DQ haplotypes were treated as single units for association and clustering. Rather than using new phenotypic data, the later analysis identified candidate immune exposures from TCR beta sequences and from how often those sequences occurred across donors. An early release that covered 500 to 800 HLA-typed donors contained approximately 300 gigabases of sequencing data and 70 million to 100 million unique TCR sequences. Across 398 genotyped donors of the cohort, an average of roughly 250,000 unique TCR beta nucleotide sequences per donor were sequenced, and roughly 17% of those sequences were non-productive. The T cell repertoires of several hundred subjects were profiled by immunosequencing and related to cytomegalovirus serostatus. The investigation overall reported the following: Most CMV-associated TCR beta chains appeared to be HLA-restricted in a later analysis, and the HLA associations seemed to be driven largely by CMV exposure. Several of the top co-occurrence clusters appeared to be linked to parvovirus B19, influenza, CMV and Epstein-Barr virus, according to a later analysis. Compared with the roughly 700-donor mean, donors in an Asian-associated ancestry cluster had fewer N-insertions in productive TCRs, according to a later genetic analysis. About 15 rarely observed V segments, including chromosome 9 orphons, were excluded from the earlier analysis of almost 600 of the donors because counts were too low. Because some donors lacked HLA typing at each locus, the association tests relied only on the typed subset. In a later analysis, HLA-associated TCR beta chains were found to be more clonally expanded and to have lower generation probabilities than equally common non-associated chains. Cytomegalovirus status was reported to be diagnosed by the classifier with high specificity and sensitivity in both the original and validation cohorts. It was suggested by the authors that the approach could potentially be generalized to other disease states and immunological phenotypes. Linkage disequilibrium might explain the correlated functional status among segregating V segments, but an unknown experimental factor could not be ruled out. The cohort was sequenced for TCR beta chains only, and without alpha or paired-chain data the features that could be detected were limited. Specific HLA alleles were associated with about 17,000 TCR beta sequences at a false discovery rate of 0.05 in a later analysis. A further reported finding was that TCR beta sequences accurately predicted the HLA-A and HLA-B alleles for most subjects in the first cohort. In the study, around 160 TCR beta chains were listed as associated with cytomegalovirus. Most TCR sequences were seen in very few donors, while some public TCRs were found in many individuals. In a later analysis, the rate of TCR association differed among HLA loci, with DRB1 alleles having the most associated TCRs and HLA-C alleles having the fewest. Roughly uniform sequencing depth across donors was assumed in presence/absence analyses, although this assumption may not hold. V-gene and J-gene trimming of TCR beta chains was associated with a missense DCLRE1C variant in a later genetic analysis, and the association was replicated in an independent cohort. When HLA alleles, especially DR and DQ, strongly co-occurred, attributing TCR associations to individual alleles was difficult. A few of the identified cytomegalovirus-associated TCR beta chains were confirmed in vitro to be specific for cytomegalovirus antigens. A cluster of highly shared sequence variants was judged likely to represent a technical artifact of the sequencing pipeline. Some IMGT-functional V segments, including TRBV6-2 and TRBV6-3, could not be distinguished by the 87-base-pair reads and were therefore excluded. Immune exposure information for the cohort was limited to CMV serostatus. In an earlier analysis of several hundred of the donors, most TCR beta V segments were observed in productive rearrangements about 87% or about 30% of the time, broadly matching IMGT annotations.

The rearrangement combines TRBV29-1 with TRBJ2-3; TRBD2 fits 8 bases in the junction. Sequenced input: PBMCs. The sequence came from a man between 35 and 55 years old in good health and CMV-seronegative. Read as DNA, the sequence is TGCAGCGTTTTTAGGCGGGGGGAAGATACGCAGTATTTT. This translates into CSVFRRGEDTQYF.